This is a list of T cell receptor beta chains from one sample in a study of T cell repertoires in ileal Crohn's disease. Assay used: immunoSEQ multiplex PCR; TCRdb lists only in-frame clones, some missing. The table includes about 14,000 clones, about 85% detected once. The sequencing input was ileal tissue. The origin of the receptors is an adult with Crohn's disease. Both conserved end residues are part of each CDR3. A D gene is named only where the DNA matches it firmly. Only some rows state a clone size, as once, few, many or a class for expanded clones.

d_call: .; v_call: TRBV28; j_call: TRBJ1-5; clone_size: few; cdr3_nt: TGTGCCAGCACCCCTTCCTCAGGGAACCCAAATCAGCCCCAGCATTTT; cdr3_aa: CASTPSSGNPNQPQHF
d_call: TRBD2; v_call: TRBV10-3; j_call: TRBJ2-3; clone_size: .; cdr3_nt: TGTGCCATTCAGCCCGGGGGGTCCACAGATACGCAGTATTTT; cdr3_aa: CAIQPGGSTDTQYF
d_call: TRBD1; v_call: TRBV6-5; j_call: TRBJ1-2; clone_size: .; cdr3_nt: TGTGCCAGCAGTGAGACAGGGGCTAACTATGGCTACACCTTC; cdr3_aa: CASSETGANYGYTF
d_call: TRBD1; v_call: TRBV6-5; j_call: TRBJ1-1; clone_size: .; cdr3_nt: TGTGCCAGCAGGTTCACAGGGGCATCCACTGAAGCTTTCTTT; cdr3_aa: CASRFTGASTEAFF
d_call: TRBD1; v_call: TRBV29-1; j_call: TRBJ1-2; clone_size: .; cdr3_nt: TGCAGCGCCTCATCCGGGACAGGGGGATCTGGCTACACCTTC; cdr3_aa: CSASSGTGGSGYTF
d_call: .; v_call: TRBV30; j_call: TRBJ1-2; clone_size: once; cdr3_nt: TGTGCCTGGAACAGGGCTCAGGGCTACTATGGCTACACCTTC; cdr3_aa: CAWNRAQGYYGYTF
d_call: .; v_call: TRBV5-4; j_call: TRBJ2-3; clone_size: few; cdr3_nt: TGTGCCAGCAGCCCGGTAGGGAGGATAGAGCCAGATACGCAGTATTTT; cdr3_aa: CASSPVGRIEPDTQYF
d_call: .; v_call: TRBV9; j_call: TRBJ1-6; clone_size: .; cdr3_nt: TGTGCCAGCAGCGTAGAGGGGACACATAATTCACCCCTCCACTTT; cdr3_aa: CASSVEGTHNSPLHF
d_call: TRBD2; v_call: TRBV2; j_call: TRBJ2-7; clone_size: .; cdr3_nt: TGTGCCAGCACCAGCGGGACCTCCTACGAGCAGTACTTC; cdr3_aa: CASTSGTSYEQYF
d_call: .; v_call: TRBV5-6; j_call: TRBJ2-7; clone_size: .; cdr3_nt: TGTGCCAGCAGCTTGAATCAGCGCCCGAGCTCCTACGAGCAGTACTTC; cdr3_aa: CASSLNQRPSSYEQYF
d_call: .; v_call: TRBV19; j_call: TRBJ1-1; clone_size: few; cdr3_nt: TGTGCCAGTAGTATAAGTGAAGCTTATATGAACACTGAAGCTTTCTTT; cdr3_aa: CASSISEAYMNTEAFF
d_call: TRBD1; v_call: TRBV11-2; j_call: TRBJ2-7; clone_size: .; cdr3_nt: TGTGCCAGCAGCTTTCAGGGGGCGAGCTACGAGCAGTACTTC; cdr3_aa: CASSFQGASYEQYF
d_call: TRBD1; v_call: TRBV6-6; j_call: TRBJ1-5; clone_size: .; cdr3_nt: TGTGCCAGCAGCCCTGACAGGGCTGGCAATCAGCCCCAGCATTTT; cdr3_aa: CASSPDRAGNQPQHF